This record looks at one T cell receptor (beta chain) sequence and its context. Only a few counts were recorded for this clonotype. The antigen this receptor binds is unknown. Base qualities are missing; no much larger clone stands one base away. The germline V gene (reference sequence) yields SEHNR for CDR1 and FQNEAQ for CDR2. The germline V and J ends show losses of 5 bases and 2 bases respectively, and no gene match explains 8 bases of the junction. From the cysteine through the phenylalanine, the CDR3 covers 15 amino acids. Left in the record is the CDR3 DNA by itself, 45 bases read in frame from the first base. The data are from a study of blood T cells in healthy people across ages (dated by TCRdb to the mid-2010s). Regarding the research as a whole: Template switching captured roughly one uniquely barcoded TCR beta cDNA molecule per two T cells in model experiments. The study measured age-related changes in TCR beta repertoire diversity using deep sequencing normalized with unique cDNA molecular identifiers. Two additional independent replicas of 1 million unique cDNA reads from the same blood draw were analyzed for two donors (one aged 18 to 29 and one aged 80 or older). To avoid experimental bias, donors of different ages were distributed randomly across sequencing lanes. The donors were divided into four age groups: young (average approximately 17 years), middle-aged (around 37), aged (under 70) and long-lived (82).

The library was produced with 5' RACE. TCRdb records Illumina HiSeq 2500 as the sequencer. The second PCR ran for roughly 7 to 11 cycles and used a J-beta primer mix along with a sample-barcoded 5' primer. A unique molecular identifier was introduced onto each TCR beta cDNA molecule by a template-switch 5' adaptor carrying 12 random nucleotides. Each sample yielded at least 2.5 million CDR3-containing paired-end reads. All of the RNA was converted into first-strand cDNA using the Mint cDNA synthesis kit, with a TRBC-specific oligonucleotide serving as the primer. All cDNA was treated with uracil-DNA glycosylase and then went through a first 18-cycle PCR with the universal primers M1SS and BC2_uni_R. In the paper's pipeline: For normalization, 1 million high-quality reads were randomly selected from each sample, with every read carrying a distinct molecular identifier. Instead of being binned into consensus sequences, reads that shared molecular identifiers were thrown out. MiTCR, run with a Q25 quality threshold and the strictest error-elimination algorithm, handled CDR3 identification, clonotype clustering and error correction. A nonparametric unseen species model with Euler transformation was used to estimate a lower bound on total TCR beta diversity. TCRdb reprocessing: public reads trimmed at Q25 with fastp, clones called with MiXCR, in-frame beta chains kept. Every distinct CDR3 protein forms one entry, paired with its most common genes and DNA. Clone size and V and J calls follow TCRdb, not the original study. The sample records about 1,000,000 distinct CDR3 sequences, over 35% of which are singletons. Of the sample, under 20% falls within the top ten clones.

The roughly 42 donors, aged about 6 to 100 years, were systemically healthy Caucasian individuals from Russia. Each donor gave approximately 9.4 milliliters of peripheral blood, drawn into EDTA-treated Vacutainer tubes. PBMCs were isolated by Ficoll-Paque density-gradient centrifugation, with at least 6 million obtained per sample. Trizol reagent was used to extract total RNA from PBMCs, with at least 5 micrograms per sample. Naive CD45RAhigh/CD27high T cell percentages were measured by flow cytometry on a PBMC aliquot from every donor. Results the study describes overall, beyond this receptor: Compared with the aged group, the long-lived group had more naive CD4+ T cells, fewer expanded clones and increased TCR diversity, a pattern suggesting age selection. Bulk unsorted PBMC profiling prevented conclusive comparison of naive and antigen-experienced compartments. Observed TCR beta diversity per million T cells fell roughly linearly with age, and a significant reduction was already apparent by age about 43. Estimates of total diversity from one million sequenced T cells were regarded as lower bounds and underestimates. The CMV infection status of donors was not known, potentially confounding age-related changes in expanded clonotypes. Observed TCR beta diversity correlated strongly with the percentage of naive T cells measured by flow cytometry.

Sample: blood. The sequence joins TRBV7-9 to TRBJ1-2; 7 middle bases align to TRBD1. This receptor was identified in a woman aged 60 to 75 in good health. In nucleotides, the sequence is TGTGCCAGCAGCCGGCCCGGACAGGAAAACTATGGCTACACCTTC. Its coded protein is CASSRPGQENYGYTF.